This T cell receptor (beta chain) derives from a study of blood T cell repertoires in COVID-19. Study context: Acute and convalescent COVID-19 specimens originated in the United States, Italy and Spain. PBMCs, B-cell-depleted T cells, or T cells were the source of the cDNA or gDNA that made up the material.

The junction had 5 bases not matched to a gene; V was cut back by 1 base and J by 0 bases. Germline V gives CDR1 LGHNA, CDR2 YSLEER. CDR3 length: 17 residues. Libraries were prepared by immunoSEQ multiplex PCR; TCRdb keeps only in-frame clonotypes and omits some of them. Seen here are fewer than 300,000 clones, approximately 86% observed once, and the top ten hold around 2.9%. The receptor was isolated from a woman aged 18-30 years with acute or convalescent COVID-19. Sequenced material: peripheral blood. The V call is TRBV4-3, the J call TRBJ2-1, with 8 bases that match TRBD1. The chain's CDR3 is CASSQVPGTGSYNEQFF. Here the CDR3 DNA reads TGCGCCAGCAGCCAAGTGCCCGGGACAGGCTCCTACAATGAGCAGTTCTTC.